This note documents a single T cell receptor (beta chain) sequence. This record comes from a study of control samples from healthy donors and cancer patients. The CDR3 spans 17 residues. CDR1 and CDR2 (germline): MGHRA, YSYEKL. Trimming took off 0 bases at V and 4 bases at J, with 18 bases between the two ends. Only in-frame clones appear in the TCRdb table, and some are missing; sequencing was by immunoSEQ multiplex PCR. The table shows some 170,000 clones, with roughly 94% occurring only once. Material: PBMCs. This sequence was found in a man aged 60 to 69 with colorectal cancer. V is TRBV4-1 and J is TRBJ1-1, with D uncertain. Here the CDR3 reads CASSQDAGRSGSTEAFF. The CDR3 DNA is TGCGCCAGCAGCCAAGACGCCGGGAGGTCAGGAAGCACTGAAGCTTTCTTT.